This T cell receptor beta chain was found in a study of OX40 agonist ivuxolimab in advanced cancers. Using immunoSEQ multiplex PCR, the repertoire was profiled, and TCRdb retains in-frame clones only, with some absent. Of roughly 53,000 clones listed, about 88% are singletons. The CDR3 is 13 residues long. V was pared by 4 bases and J by 3 bases, with 3 bases of the junction left unmatched. The germline CDR1 and CDR2 sequences are LGHNA and YSLEER. Sample: CD4+ or CD8+ T cells sorted from blood, taken in a trial of the OX40 agonist ivuxolimab. This chain joins TRBV4-3 and TRBJ2-7, with TRBD1 identical over 7 bases. The TCR originated in an adult with an advanced solid tumor such as melanoma, head and neck, liver or kidney cancer. CDR3 nucleotides: TGCGCCAGCAGCCCCCGGGACAGCTACGAGCAGTACTTC. Translating it yields CASSPRDSYEQYF.